This T cell receptor (beta chain) appears in the sequencing data of a study of identical twins. General observations from the study: Insertions ran lower in abundant cord blood beta clonotypes, though not in memory repertoires.

TCRdb analysed the 5' RACE reads with MiXCR anew, one entry per CDR3 protein. The data contain about 250,000 distinct CDR3 sequences, 6% to 8.5% of them singletons. This clonotype was detected ten times or more. Its antigen is as yet unknown. The CDR3 sequence is 15 residues long. Per the germline V gene, CDR1 is DFQATT and CDR2 is SNEGSKA (reference sequence). V was clipped by 3 bases and J by 1 base, with 13 bases between them. This sample was also put to use in a study of yellow fever vaccine responses in identical twins.

Sequenced: CD8+ T cells sorted from blood. The receptor's source is a woman aged 18-29 years in good health. The J gene is TRBJ2-1, the V gene TRBV20-1; the D is unclear. The CDR3: CSARARGSSYNEQFF. The CDR3 DNA is TGCAGTGCTAGGGCACGCGGTAGTTCCTACAATGAGCAGTTCTTC.